The next 20 T cell receptor beta chains were all read from a single sample in a study of blood T cells in healthy people across ages. Together with a sample-barcoded 5' primer, a J-beta primer mix was included in a second PCR lasting roughly 6 to 12 cycles. In TCRdb, the 5' RACE reads were re-called with MiXCR into one record per CDR3 protein. This sample has about 1,600,000 distinct CDR3 sequences, with about 43% found just once. Material: blood. Receptor source: a woman younger than 30 in good health.

The chain is built from TRBV12-3 or TRBV12-4 and TRBJ1-1, with 12 bases fitting TRBD1. The CDR3 length is 17 residues. With V trimmed by 7 bases and J by 1 base, 10 bases remained unmatched. The CDR3 loop is CASTPGDRGPRNTEAFF. The CDR3 DNA reads as TGTGCCAGCACCCCGGGGGACAGGGGGCCACGGAACACTGAAGCTTTCTTT.

This clonotype was detected only a few times. The chain is built from TRBV20-1 and TRBJ1-2; D may be TRBD1 (5 bases). The CDR3 length is 18 residues. Between the trimmed V and J ends, which lost 3 bases and 6 bases, there was a span of 29 bases. Germline-derived CDR1 and CDR2 are DFQATT and SNEGSKA (reference sequence). As DNA, the CDR3 is TGCAGTGCTAGCTTTCATGATTTCGCCCGACAGCTACGAGATGGCTACACCTTC. Protein: CSASFHDFARQLRDGYTF.

The gene calls are TRBV7-2 and TRBJ2-2, with TRBD2 matching 7 bases. CDR1 SGHTA and CDR2 FQGNSA come from the germline V gene. The CDR3 consists of 16 residues. With 5 bases clipped from V and 0 bases from J, the junction kept 6 bases outside the gene matches. The CDR3 DNA sequence: TGTGCCAGCAGCAGGAGCGGGATCGCGAACACCGGGGAGCTGTTTTTT. This codes for CASSRSGIANTGELFF.

The gene calls are TRBV10-3 and TRBJ2-1; D remains ambiguous. This CDR3 comprises 14 residues. In germline, CDR1 is ENHRY, CDR2 SYGVKD. V dropped 6 bases and J dropped 7 bases, with 16 bases sitting between them. CDR3 loop: CAIRAGSPTNEQFF. The CDR3 nucleotides read TGTGCCATCAGGGCCGGTAGTCCCACTAATGAGCAGTTCTTC.

The rearrangement joins TRBV7-9 to TRBJ2-1; 7 bases map to TRBD2. Looked up from germline, CDR1 is SEHNR and CDR2 is FQNEAQ (reference sequence). V trimming: 2 bases; J trimming: 9 bases; junction bases outside the gene matches: 4. The CDR3 length is 13 residues. CDR3 protein: CASSLPGLPEQFF. For the CDR3, the DNA is TGTGCCAGCAGCTTACCGGGACTACCTGAGCAGTTCTTC.

CDR3 in DNA: TGCGCCACCCCACGGACTGGGGGTAGCGAGCAGTACTTC. Translating it yields CATPRTGGSEQYF. The chain has TRBV5-1 and TRBJ2-7; TRBD1 or TRBD2 may be the D gene (5 bases each). V was cut by 9 bases and J by 6 bases, with 19 bases left in between. This CDR3 contains 13 residues. Germline V gene data show CDR1 as SGHRS and CDR2 as YFSETQ.

V is TRBV4-1 and J is TRBJ2-3, with D perhaps TRBD1 (6 bases). The CDR3 totals 16 residues. Germline lookup yields CDR1 MGHRA and CDR2 YSYEKL. V shed 3 bases and J shed 7 bases, with 20 bases lying between them. The CDR3, as DNA: TGCGCCAGCAGCCACCAGGCGCTATGGGACAAAAATACGCAGTATTTT. It encodes CASSHQALWDKNTQYF.

This clonotype was counted only a few times. This CDR3 reads CASSLVGARGEKLFF. The CDR3 DNA follows: TGCGCCAGCAGCTTGGTGGGGGCCCGGGGTGAAAAACTGTTTTTT. V is TRBV5-1 and J is TRBJ1-4; tentative D call: TRBD1 (6 bases). The CDR3 extends over 15 amino acids. V shed 0 bases and J shed 7 bases, with 13 bases lying between them. CDR1 is SGHRS and CDR2 is YFSETQ in the germline V gene.

The sample holds a few counts of this clonotype. The chain carries TRBV7-2 and TRBJ1-4; tentatively, D is TRBD1 (5 bases). Trimming left V 3 bases short and J 8 bases short, with 10 bases between. The CDR3 contains 13 residues. The germline V gene has CDR1 SGHTA and CDR2 FQGNSA. For the CDR3, the DNA is TGTGCCAGCAGCTTGGGGGTCGGAGAAAAACTGTTTTTT. Translated: CASSLGVGEKLFF.

The sample holds a few counts of this clonotype. The chain joins TRBV20-1 to TRBJ2-1, with no clear D. The V gene's germline CDR1 is DFQATT and CDR2 SNEGSKA (reference sequence). The CDR3 contains 16 residues. The V end lost 0 bases, the J end lost 0 bases, and 12 bases lay between the germline ends. The CDR3 nucleotides read TGCAGTGCTAGAGATAAAGGGTCCCGCTCCTACAATGAGCAGTTCTTC. This gives the protein CSARDKGSRSYNEQFF.

This clonotype was found a few times. The rearrangement uses TRBV28 and TRBJ2-5; D is possibly TRBD1 (5 bases). Matching the DNA end better, TRBJ2-7 makes the J call doubtful. Germline CDR1 MDHEN, CDR2 SYDVKM. The CDR3 has 15 amino acids. CDR3 in DNA: TGTGCCAGCAGCGCCTCCCAAGGGGCTTATGACGAGCAGTACTTC. Its translation is CASSASQGAYDEQYF.

The genes are TRBV7-8 and TRBJ2-6; 11 positions match TRBD2. This CDR3 is built from 17 residues. Germline V gives CDR1 SGHVS, CDR2 FQNEAQ. V lost 4 bases, J lost 2 bases, and 4 bases stayed unmatched. DNA of the CDR3: TGTGCCAGCAGCTGGGGACTAGCGGCAACTGGGGCCAACGTCCTGACTTTC. As protein: CASSWGLAATGANVLTF.

V gene TRBV2 combines with J gene TRBJ1-3; a weak D match, TRBD1 (6 bases). Trimming took 4 bases from V and 0 from J, leaving 19 bases between them. The CDR3 loop spans 18 amino acids. From germline, CDR1 is SNHLY and CDR2 FYNNEI. CDR3 sequence: CASSARPTGWNSGNTIYF. CDR3 coding DNA: TGTGCCAGCAGTGCCAGGCCGACAGGTTGGAACTCTGGAAACACCATATATTTT.

The chain recombines TRBV20-1 with TRBJ2-3; 7 bases line up with TRBD2. The CDR3 loop spans 14 amino acids. Per germline, CDR1 DFQATT and CDR2 SNEGSKA (reference sequence). Trimming at V came to 6 bases and at J to 4 bases, leaving 10 bases not matched to a gene. CDR3 protein: CSAHLAEASDTQYF. The CDR3 bases are TGCAGTGCCCATCTAGCGGAGGCGTCAGATACGCAGTATTTT.

The CDR3 protein is CASSPSVSTFYEQYF. CDR3 sequence (DNA): TGTGCCAGCTCACCGTCCGTCAGTACGTTCTACGAGCAGTACTTC. The chain joins TRBV18 to TRBJ2-7, with D hard to call. This CDR3 is built from 15 residues. CDR1 is KGHSH, CDR2 LQKENI, per germline. With 3 bases removed from V and 3 bases from J, the gap between germline ends came to 15 bases.

Only one count was recorded for this clonotype. The V and J genes are TRBV20-1 and TRBJ1-1; unclear D gene. V was shortened by 6 bases and J by 1 base, with 12 bases between the two germline ends. The CDR3 extends over 13 amino acids. Germline CDR1 is DFQATT and CDR2 is SNEGSKA (reference sequence). CDR3 nucleotides: TGCAGTGCCGCCGGGCCAGCGAACACTGAAGCTTTCTTT. Its translation: CSAAGPANTEAFF.

The CDR3 DNA follows: TGTGCCAGCAGCTCCGGACCGGGGGAGCAAGAGACCCAGTACTTC. It codes for CASSSGPGEQETQYF. This sequence joins TRBV5-8 and TRBJ2-5; D perhaps matches TRBD2 (6 bases). The germline CDR1 and CDR2 sequences are SGHTS and YDEGEE. The CDR3 extends over 15 amino acids. Trimming stripped 3 bases from V and 2 bases from J, with 14 bases between.

This clonotype appeared a few times. V is TRBV5-1 and J is TRBJ1-5; 9 bases align to TRBD1. Germline lookup yields CDR1 SGHRS and CDR2 YFSETQ. The CDR3 loop spans 15 amino acids. V was pared by 4 bases and J by 6 bases, with 8 bases of the junction left unmatched. CDR3 sequence (DNA): TGCGCCAGCAGCCCCGGGACAGGGATCGGTCAGCCCCAGCATTTT. Its translation: CASSPGTGIGQPQHF.

The gene calls are TRBV7-3 and TRBJ2-3, with D hard to call. The CDR3 is 13 amino acids. V was cut by 1 base and J by 4 bases, with 6 bases left in between. Germline assignment: CDR1 SGHTA and CDR2 FQGTGA. The CDR3 sequence is CASSLNSPDTQYF. In DNA form, the CDR3 reads TGTGCCAGCAGCTTAAATAGCCCAGATACGCAGTATTTT.

CDR3 residues: CASNPNDGGITDTQYF. CDR3 coding DNA: TGTGCCAGCAACCCAAACGATGGCGGGATCACAGATACGCAGTATTTT. This chain connects TRBV7-9 to TRBJ2-3, with a tentative D call TRBD2 (6 bases). Trimming cost V 7 bases and J 2 bases, with 19 bases left between them. The CDR3 sequence is 16 residues long. Per the germline V gene, CDR1 is SEHNR and CDR2 is FQNEAQ (reference sequence).